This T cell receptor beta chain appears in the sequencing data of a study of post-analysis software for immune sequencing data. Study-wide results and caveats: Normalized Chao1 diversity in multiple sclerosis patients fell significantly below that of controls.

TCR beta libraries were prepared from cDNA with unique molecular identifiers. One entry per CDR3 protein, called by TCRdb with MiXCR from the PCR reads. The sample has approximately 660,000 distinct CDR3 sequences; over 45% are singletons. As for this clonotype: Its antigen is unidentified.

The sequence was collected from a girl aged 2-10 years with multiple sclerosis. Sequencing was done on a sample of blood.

The CDR3 nucleotides are TGTGCCAGCAGGAAAACAGGGGCCTACGAGCAGTACTTC. Residues: CASRKTGAYEQYF. The gene calls are TRBV13 and TRBJ2-7, with TRBD1 identical over 7 bases. The V and J ends lost 6 bases and 2 bases, in that order; junction bases with no gene match: 4. This CDR3 region has 13 residues. Germline assignment: CDR1 PRHDT and CDR2 FYEKMQ (reference sequence).